The 3 T cell receptor beta chains presented below share a single source sample, sequenced in a study of T-cell memory formation after mild COVID-19. TCRdb reanalysed the 5' RACE reads using MiXCR and keeps one entry per CDR3 protein. This sample has about 130,000 distinct CDR3 sequences, with more than 15% found just once. The sample consisted of PBMCs or a T cell subset sorted from them (not recorded which). These receptors all come from a young man who had mild COVID-19 (a few samples of this study predate the infection). Cell type and time point are not known.

Here the CDR3 DNA reads TGCGCCAGCAGCGTGAGGGGGCCCCGTACTAGCGATGAGCAGTTCTTC. It translates to CASSVRGPRTSDEQFF. This chain uses TRBV5-1 with TRBJ2-1; either TRBD1 or TRBD2 may supply D (7 bases each). CDR3 length: 16 residues. V dropped 4 bases and J dropped 8 bases, with 22 bases sitting between them. Germline V gives CDR1 SGHRS, CDR2 YFSETQ.

This clonotype came up a few times. The chain joins TRBV7-2 to TRBJ2-1, with D perhaps matching TRBD1 (5 bases). There are 15 residues in the CDR3. CDR1 is SGHTA and CDR2 is FQGNSA in the germline V gene. Trimming took off 7 bases at V and 4 bases at J, with 17 bases between the two ends. This chain's CDR3 is CASTLVGAIYNEQFF. DNA of the CDR3: TGTGCCAGCACGTTAGTAGGGGCCATATACAATGAGCAGTTCTTC.

This clonotype was observed a few times. The rearrangement links TRBV11-2 to TRBJ2-5, with 7 nucleotides matching TRBD1. CDR1 and CDR2 from the germline V gene are SGHAT and FQNNGV. Trimming removed 5 bases from V and 2 bases from J; junction bases left unmatched: 8. The CDR3 consists of 15 residues. The CDR3 sequence: CASSLEPGQQETQYF. The DNA of the CDR3 is TGTGCCAGCAGCCTGGAACCGGGACAGCAAGAGACCCAGTACTTC.